A selection of T cell receptor beta chains follows, all from one sample in a study of blood T cell repertoires in COVID-19. TCRdb's copy holds only in-frame clones and misses some; the assay was immunoSEQ multiplex PCR. This sample has around 62,000 clones, with approximately 90% found just once. What was sequenced was peripheral blood. These receptors were obtained from a man between 60 and 75 years old with acute or convalescent COVID-19. Each CDR3 is given with its conserved first and last residue. D genes are given only for firm matches. Clone size is given for some rows only: seen once, a few or many times, or a class if the clone is expanded.

size: -; D: -; V: TRBV19; J: TRBJ1-2; DNA: TGTGCCAGTAGTACCGAAGGACAGCCAACTCAGGGCTACACCTTC; CDR3: CASSTEGQPTQGYTF
size: -; D: -; V: TRBV28; J: TRBJ1-2; DNA: TGTGCCAGCAGTTTACTTGACGTCCGGGGTAACTATGGCTACACCTTC; CDR3: CASSLLDVRGNYGYTF
size: once; D: -; V: TRBV5-1; J: TRBJ1-1; DNA: TGCGCCAGCAGCTTGAGGGAAATTCAGGGGAGTACTGAAGCTTTCTTT; CDR3: CASSLREIQGSTEAFF
size: -; D: TRBD2; V: TRBV5-1; J: TRBJ2-7; DNA: TGCGCCAGCAGCTTGGGAGCGGTAGCGGGAGGCTACGAGCAGTACTTC; CDR3: CASSLGAVAGGYEQYF
size: few; D: -; V: TRBV7-2; J: TRBJ1-6; DNA: TGTGCCAGCAGCCGGGACACCCTCTATAATTCACCCCTCCACTTT; CDR3: CASSRDTLYNSPLHF
size: -; D: -; V: TRBV5-4; J: TRBJ2-5; DNA: TGTGCCAGCAGCATTAGCGGAGCGCGGGAGACCCAGTACTTC; CDR3: CASSISGARETQYF
size: -; D: -; V: TRBV10-3; J: TRBJ1-5; DNA: TGTGCCATCACCCGGGACAAGAATCAGCCCCAGCATTTT; CDR3: CAITRDKNQPQHF
size: -; D: -; V: TRBV4-1; J: TRBJ1-3; DNA: TGCGCCAGCAGCCAAGAGGTGGGCAGGGCTGGAAACACCATATATTTT; CDR3: CASSQEVGRAGNTIYF
size: -; D: TRBD1; V: TRBV5-4; J: TRBJ2-3; DNA: TGTGCCAGCAGCTCGGGACAGGGCCAAGATACGCAGTATTTT; CDR3: CASSSGQGQDTQYF
size: -; D: TRBD1; V: TRBV28; J: TRBJ1-1; DNA: TGTGCCAGCAGCGGGGACAGGGGGCTCCCTGAAGCTTTCTTT; CDR3: CASSGDRGLPEAFF
size: -; D: TRBD1; V: TRBV9; J: TRBJ2-1; DNA: TGTGCCAGCAGCGTCGACAGGGGGCTTAATGAGCAGTTCTTC; CDR3: CASSVDRGLNEQFF
size: -; D: TRBD1; V: TRBV19; J: TRBJ1-2; DNA: TGTGCCGGTAGTATCCCAATGGACAGGACCTATGGCTACACCTTC; CDR3: CAGSIPMDRTYGYTF
size: -; D: -; V: TRBV30; J: TRBJ1-1; DNA: TGTGCCTGGAGTGTCCTCTCGGGGGAAGCTTTCTTT; CDR3: CAWSVLSGEAFF
size: -; D: TRBD2; V: TRBV5-8; J: TRBJ2-3; DNA: TGTGCCAGCAGCTTGGAGGGGGCGGGAGGGCCGCCAGATACGCAGTATTTT; CDR3: CASSLEGAGGPPDTQYF
size: -; D: TRBD2; V: TRBV7-6; J: TRBJ2-7; DNA: TGTGCCAGCAGCGGTGGACTAGCGGGAGCCTACGAGCAGTACTTC; CDR3: CASSGGLAGAYEQYF
size: -; D: -; V: TRBV6-4; J: TRBJ2-1; DNA: TGTGCCAGCTCGTTCTCGGCCTACAATGAGCAGTTCTTC; CDR3: CASSFSAYNEQFF
size: few; D: -; V: TRBV6-4; J: TRBJ1-2; DNA: TGTGCCAGCAGCCCGGGGTTTCACTATGGCTACACCTTC; CDR3: CASSPGFHYGYTF
size: -; D: -; V: TRBV28; J: TRBJ1-5; DNA: TGTGCCAGCAGTTATGAAGCGAACCCTAATCAGCCCCAGCATTTT; CDR3: CASSYEANPNQPQHF
size: once; D: -; V: TRBV10-3; J: TRBJ2-1; DNA: TGTGCCATCAGTGAGTCCACGGGTGAGCAGTTCTTC; CDR3: CAISESTGEQFF
size: -; D: -; V: TRBV11-2; J: TRBJ2-1; DNA: TGTGCCAGCAGCTTTCGGGGGAGTGGCTCCTACAATGAGCAGTTCTTC; CDR3: CASSFRGSGSYNEQFF
size: -; D: TRBD2; V: TRBV9; J: TRBJ2-5; DNA: TGTGCCAGCAGCGTAGATACTAGCGGGGAAGAGACCCAGTACTTC; CDR3: CASSVDTSGEETQYF
size: once; D: -; V: TRBV7-8; J: TRBJ1-2; DNA: TGTGCCAGCAGCTTAGGGGTAGGGAAGGGGAATCGCTATGGCTACACCTTC; CDR3: CASSLGVGKGNRYGYTF
size: -; D: -; V: TRBV6-6; J: TRBJ2-1; DNA: TGTGCCAGCACCGAGTACAATGAGCAGTTCTTC; CDR3: CASTEYNEQFF
size: -; D: TRBD1; V: TRBV5-6; J: TRBJ1-1; DNA: TGTGCCAGCAGCTCGCTCCTTACAGGGGCGAACACTGAAGCTTTCTTT; CDR3: CASSSLLTGANTEAFF
size: -; D: -; V: TRBV7-6; J: TRBJ2-2; DNA: TGTGCCAGCAACCCACTTGGGAGACAAGCGAACACCGGGGAGCTGTTTTTT; CDR3: CASNPLGRQANTGELFF
size: -; D: TRBD2; V: TRBV19; J: TRBJ2-3; DNA: TGTGCCAGTAAGTTCGGCGGGAGGGCCGAAGATACGCAGTATTTT; CDR3: CASKFGGRAEDTQYF
size: -; D: TRBD2; V: TRBV7-2; J: TRBJ2-3; DNA: TGTGCCAGCAGCGCTAGCGGGAGGCCAGAGGTAGATACGCAGTATTTT; CDR3: CASSASGRPEVDTQYF
size: -; D: TRBD2; V: TRBV7-9; J: TRBJ2-2; DNA: TGTGCCAGCAGCGCACCCGGACTAGCGGACGGGGAGCTGTTTTTT; CDR3: CASSAPGLADGELFF
size: once; D: TRBD1; V: TRBV9; J: TRBJ2-3; DNA: TGTGCCAGCAGCCCCCACAGGGGGTTGAAGCAGTATTTT; CDR3: CASSPHRGLKQYF
size: -; D: -; V: TRBV7-9; J: TRBJ2-7; DNA: TGTGCCAGCAGCACGACAGGTTACGAGCAGTACTTC; CDR3: CASSTTGYEQYF
size: -; D: -; V: TRBV6-1; J: TRBJ2-2; DNA: TGTGCCAGCAGTGAATTACAGATCGGGGAGCTGTTTTTT; CDR3: CASSELQIGELFF
size: -; D: TRBD1; V: TRBV12-3/TRBV12-4; J: TRBJ1-2; DNA: TGTGCCAGCAGTTTGGCGGGACAGCGCTACACCTTC; CDR3: CASSLAGQRYTF
size: -; D: -; V: TRBV30; J: TRBJ1-6; DNA: TGTGCCTGGAGTGCGGCAGGGTTTAATTCACCCCTCCACTTT; CDR3: CAWSAAGFNSPLHF
size: -; D: TRBD1; V: TRBV27; J: TRBJ2-7; DNA: TGTGCCAGCAGTATCGACAGGGGGGCAGGCTACGAGCAGTACTTC; CDR3: CASSIDRGAGYEQYF
size: -; D: TRBD1; V: TRBV19; J: TRBJ1-5; DNA: TGTGCCAGTACTCTGACAGGGAGTAGCAATCAGCCCCAGCATTTT; CDR3: CASTLTGSSNQPQHF
size: -; D: TRBD2; V: TRBV5-6; J: TRBJ2-3; DNA: TGTGCCAGCAGCCTAGGACTAGCCTCAGATACGCAGTATTTT; CDR3: CASSLGLASDTQYF
size: -; D: -; V: TRBV3-1/TRBV3-2; J: TRBJ2-7; DNA: TGTGCCAGCAGCCAATTAGGGGGTACTAGTTACGAGCAGTACTTC; CDR3: CASSQLGGTSYEQYF
size: -; D: TRBD1; V: TRBV6-5; J: TRBJ2-7; DNA: TGTGCCAGCGGACAGGGGGGGCTTACGGTCTACGAGCAGTACTTC; CDR3: CASGQGGLTVYEQYF